The 12 T cell receptor beta chains below were found in one sample sequenced in a study of brain metastases from non-small cell lung cancer. Data came from immunoSEQ multiplex PCR; TCRdb stores just in-frame clones and leaves some out. The sample includes around 2,200 clones, over 75% of them seen just once. Sample: primary lung tumor tissue. These receptors were obtained from a donor aged 40 or over with non-small cell lung cancer.

This clone has just one count. The chain has TRBV7-9 and TRBJ1-2; D not resolved. Trimming took 1 base from V and 2 from J, leaving 5 bases between them. The CDR3 contains 13 residues. CDR1 and CDR2 from the germline V gene are SEHNR and FQNEAQ (reference sequence). The CDR3 region is CASSLDGNYGYTF. CDR3 DNA: TGTGCCAGCAGCTTAGACGGAAACTATGGCTACACCTTC.

The chain couples TRBV10-3 to TRBJ2-1; 7 positions agree with TRBD1. With V trimmed by 3 bases and J by 4 bases, 6 bases remained unmatched. Germline V gives CDR1 ENHRY, CDR2 SYGVKD. The CDR3 runs to 15 residues. Written as DNA, the CDR3 is TGTGCCATCAGTGAATCAGGGGGAGATTACAATGAGCAGTTCTTC. It is translated as CAISESGGDYNEQFF.

The rearrangement links TRBV7-9 to TRBJ1-2; no firm D call. With 1 base removed from V and 4 bases from J, the gap between germline ends came to 19 bases. Germline V lookup: CDR1 SEHNR, CDR2 FQNEAQ (reference sequence). There are 17 residues in the CDR3. The CDR3 DNA reads as TGTGCCAGCAGCTTAGTGCCCGAGAAACTCCTTAGCTATGGCTACACCTTC. It encodes CASSLVPEKLLSYGYTF.

A note on this clone: Relative to the germline gene, one junction end is altered; a read error may explain this. CDR3 sequence: CASSVVGSGNIIYF. CDR3 in DNA: TGTGCCAGCAGTGTAGTTGGCTCTGGAAACATCATATATTTT. The rearrangement uses TRBV14 and TRBJ1-3; the D is unclear. This CDR3 comprises 14 residues. Germline CDR1 SGHDN, CDR2 FVKESK.

The rearrangement uses TRBV29-1 and TRBJ2-5, with 9 positions matching TRBD1. With V trimmed by 4 bases and J by 5 bases, 11 bases remained unmatched. This CDR3 has 15 amino acids. CDR1 is SQVTM, CDR2 ANQGSEA, per germline. The CDR3 region has the DNA TGCAGCGTTGGGGCGGACAGGGGTTGGGGGGAGACCCAGTACTTC. Translation gives CSVGADRGWGETQYF.

J is TRBJ1-1 and V is TRBV29-1, with a possible D match to TRBD1 (6 bases). The germline V gene encodes CDR1 SQVTM and CDR2 ANQGSEA. The CDR3 totals 12 residues. Trimming removed 4 bases at V and 5 bases at J, with 11 bases between. As DNA, the CDR3 is TGCAGCGTTGTAGACAGGATGACTGAAGCTTTCTTT. It yields the protein CSVVDRMTEAFF.

A single count supports this clone. V gene TRBV28 combines with J gene TRBJ2-7, with D possibly being TRBD1 (6 bases). V was shortened by 5 bases and J by 2 bases, with 16 bases between the two germline ends. The length of the CDR3 is 15 residues. Germline V gene lookup returns CDR1 MDHEN and CDR2 SYDVKM. The CDR3 sequence is CASSDFDRFPYEQYF. DNA for the CDR3: TGTGCCAGCAGTGATTTCGACAGGTTTCCCTACGAGCAGTACTTC.

The V gene is TRBV6-2 or TRBV6-3, the J gene TRBJ1-5, with 7 positions matching TRBD1. The CDR3 totals 16 residues. Per the germline V gene, CDR1 is MNHEY and CDR2 is SVGEGT. V was pared by 6 bases and J by 5 bases, with 13 bases of the junction left unmatched. CDR3 sequence (DNA): TGTGCCAGCAGCCAATTTCAGGGGGGAGGGGATCAGCCCCAGCATTTT. Residues: CASSQFQGGGDQPQHF.

The chain has TRBV7-2 and TRBJ2-7; maybe TRBD1 (5 bases). Germline V gene sequence: CDR1 SGHTA, CDR2 FQGNSA. V lost 5 bases, J lost 3 bases, and 11 bases lay in between. This CDR3 has 13 amino acids. CDR3 nucleotide sequence: TGTGCCAGCAGCAGGACACTGATCTACGAGCAGTACTTC. It translates to CASSRTLIYEQYF.

The V gene is TRBV19, the J gene TRBJ1-2, with D possibly matching TRBD1 (5 bases). Germline loops: CDR1 LNHDA, CDR2 SQIVND (reference sequence). Trimming left V 5 bases short and J 4 bases short, with 11 bases between. The CDR3 extends over 13 amino acids. The CDR3 bases are TGTGCCAGTAGTGTGGACACCGTCTATGGCTACACCTTC. It translates to CASSVDTVYGYTF.

The V call is TRBV4-1, the J call TRBJ2-5; D is undetermined. The CDR3 totals 15 residues. Germline CDR1 is MGHRA and CDR2 is YSYEKL. The V and J ends lost 3 bases and 5 bases respectively, with 16 bases between them. Here the CDR3 reads CASSQRSLSLETQYF. CDR3 coding DNA: TGCGCCAGCAGCCAGCGTTCGTTATCCCTCGAGACCCAGTACTTC.

The chain links TRBV18 to TRBJ2-3; 9 nucleotides align to TRBD1. The CDR3 spans 15 residues. After removal of 6 bases from V and 5 bases from J, the junction contained 9 bases not matched to a gene. The germline V gene has CDR1 KGHSH and CDR2 LQKENI. CDR3: CASSPGGQGIDTQYF. The CDR3 DNA sequence: TGTGCCAGCTCCCCCGGCGGACAGGGGATAGATACGCAGTATTTT.